The sequence of this TCR beta chain was determined in a study of regulatory T cells in long-lasting Graves disease. Whole-study results and caveats: Persistent Graves' cases showed lower TCR diversity than newly diagnosed cases. Whereas about 870 public clonotypes were shared by new patients, persistent patients shared more, at 2,500 to 3,500.

This CDR3 is 15 amino acids long. Germline V CDR1 and CDR2: SGHVS, FQNEAQ. With 1 base clipped from V and 5 bases from J, the junction kept 7 bases outside the gene matches. With regard to this clonotype: Its antigen remains unidentified.

Sample time point: persistent/refractory GD, antithyroid drugs over 5 years with positive TRAb. PBMC RNA was the source of the TCR library. Each patient gave 7 to 10 milliliters of EDTA-anticoagulated peripheral blood. Combining iRepertoire HTBI primers with Arm-PCR of CDR3 regions, the authors built TCR beta libraries. TCRdb reprocessed the multiplex PCR reads via MiXCR and lists one record per CDR3 protein. The sample lists about 290,000 distinct CDR3 sequences, 20% to 25% occurring once. This rearrangement joins TRBV7-8 to TRBJ2-7, with 8 bases matching TRBD1. This receptor was identified in a female donor with Graves disease. Material: peripheral blood mononuclear cells (PBMCs), obtained when the disease was refractory, from a patient treated with antithyroid drugs. CDR3 coding DNA: TGTGCCAGCAGCTTAGTGGACAGGGTTCTCGACGAGCAGTACTTC. As protein: CASSLVDRVLDEQYF.